These T cell receptor beta chains were read from a single sample in a study of cytomegalovirus exposure and HLA in healthy donors. Data came from immunoSEQ multiplex PCR; TCRdb stores just in-frame clones and leaves some out. The sample has 110,000 or so clones, over 75% seen once. The sample comprised PBMCs. The receptors derive from a woman in her 30s in good health and CMV-seropositive. CDR3s include the opening cysteine and the closing phenylalanine or tryptophan. The D gene is left open where the match is weak. Only part of the rows carry a size: once, few, many, or a class if the clone is expanded.

V	size	J	D	DNA	CDR3
TRBV5-6	-	TRBJ2-1	TRBD2	TGTGCCAGCAGCCCCACTCTAGCGGAGAGCTCCTACAATGAGCAGTTCTTC	CASSPTLAESSYNEQFF
TRBV19	few	TRBJ1-2	-	TGTGCCAGTAGTCGGACAAATAATATCGATGGCTACACCTTC	CASSRTNNIDGYTF
TRBV5-1	-	TRBJ2-1	-	TGCGCCAGCAGCTTGGCTGCCCAGATCTGGAATGAGCAGTTCTTC	CASSLAAQIWNEQFF
TRBV6-6	once	TRBJ2-7	-	TGTGCCTGCGGACAGACTTCCTACGAGCAGTACTTC	CACGQTSYEQYF
TRBV11-2	-	TRBJ2-7	TRBD2	TGTGCCAGCAGCGGGGGGGGCGAGCAGTACTTC	CASSGGGEQYF
TRBV2	-	TRBJ1-1	-	TGTGCCAGCAGCCTTAATGTCGCGGCTTTCTTT	CASSLNVAAFF
TRBV6-4	few	TRBJ1-1	-	TGTGCCAGCAGTGAGGCAGGGATGGCCACTGAAGCTTTCTTT	CASSEAGMATEAFF
TRBV7-9	-	TRBJ2-1	TRBD2	TGTGCCAGCAGCTGGACTAGCGGGGGTTTTGAGCAGTTCTTC	CASSWTSGGFEQFF
TRBV30	-	TRBJ2-7	-	TGTGCCTGGATCCGGGTCCCCCCCTACGAGCAGTACTTC	CAWIRVPPYEQYF
TRBV21-1	-	TRBJ1-3	-	TGTGCCAGCAGCCCTCCGACGACAGGTCCTGGAAACACCATATATTTT	CASSPPTTGPGNTIYF
TRBV6-6	once	TRBJ2-7	TRBD1	TGTGCCAGCAGAATTACCGACAGGGGCCACGAGCAGTACTTC	CASRITDRGHEQYF
TRBV5-1	few	TRBJ2-3	-	TGCGCCAGCAGCTTGGATCGGGGGTTACCAGATACGCAGTATTTT	CASSLDRGLPDTQYF
TRBV15	-	TRBJ2-3	TRBD1	TGTGCCACCAGCAATAGACAGGGCCCCATGGCGGTAGATACGCAGTATTTT	CATSNRQGPMAVDTQYF
TRBV7-9	-	TRBJ2-3	TRBD2	TGTGCCAGCCGGCCTAGCGGGGGGCCAGGTGTGGATACGCAGTATTTT	CASRPSGGPGVDTQYF
TRBV27	-	TRBJ2-7	TRBD2	TGTGCCAGCAGGACTAGCGGGATTACGGAGCAGTACTTC	CASRTSGITEQYF
TRBV6-1	few	TRBJ2-3	TRBD1	TGTGCCAGCATAAGGACAGGGGAAGTGATAGATACGCAGTATTTT	CASIRTGEVIDTQYF
TRBV21-1	few	TRBJ1-5	-	TGTGCCAGCAGCACCCCAACAGACAGGGGGGAAATTGTCCGTAGCAATCAGCCCCAGCATTTT	CASSTPTDRGEIVRSNQPQHF
TRBV2	-	TRBJ2-1	TRBD2	TGTGCCAGCAGTGCGAAGACTAGCGGGATCAACAATGAGCAGTTCTTC	CASSAKTSGINNEQFF
TRBV11-2	-	TRBJ2-3	-	TGTGCCAGCATTCCCCCGTGGAGGGGCACAGATACGCAGTATTTT	CASIPPWRGTDTQYF
TRBV5-1	-	TRBJ2-1	TRBD2	TGCGCCAGCAGCTTCGGGGGGGACAATGAGCAGTTCTTC	CASSFGGDNEQFF
TRBV27	-	TRBJ1-6	TRBD1	TGTGCCAGCGGGACTCAGCAGGGGGTAGGATCACCCCTCCACTTT	CASGTQQGVGSPLHF
TRBV9	-	TRBJ1-1	-	TGTGCCAGCAGCGCACGGGAGAACACTGAAGCTTTCTTT	CASSARENTEAFF
TRBV11-3	-	TRBJ1-3	-	TGTGCCAGCAGCTGGCCCTACCAGGGAGGAGAGTCAAACACCATATATTTT	CASSWPYQGGESNTIYF
TRBV29-1	-	TRBJ2-1	TRBD2	TGCAGCGTACGACTAGCGGGGGGGAGGAATGAGCAGTTCTTC	CSVRLAGGRNEQFF
TRBV6-1	-	TRBJ2-5	-	TGTGCCAGCAGTGAAAAGTGGATTAGTAGCGGACAAGAGACCCAGTACTTC	CASSEKWISSGQETQYF
TRBV19	-	TRBJ2-1	TRBD2	TGTGCCAGTACCAAAGGGGCTAGCGGGTACTCCTACAATGAGCAGTTCTTC	CASTKGASGYSYNEQFF
TRBV18	-	TRBJ2-7	-	TGTGCCAGCTCACCACCAAGAAGGACAGCTTACGAGCAGTACTTC	CASSPPRRTAYEQYF
TRBV7-9	-	TRBJ1-1	-	TGTGCCAGCACCCTACATGGCGGCACTGAAGCTTTCTTT	CASTLHGGTEAFF
TRBV7-6	-	TRBJ2-7	TRBD1	TGTGCCAGCAGCTTGTCCGGGACAGGGAACGACGAGCAGTACTTC	CASSLSGTGNDEQYF